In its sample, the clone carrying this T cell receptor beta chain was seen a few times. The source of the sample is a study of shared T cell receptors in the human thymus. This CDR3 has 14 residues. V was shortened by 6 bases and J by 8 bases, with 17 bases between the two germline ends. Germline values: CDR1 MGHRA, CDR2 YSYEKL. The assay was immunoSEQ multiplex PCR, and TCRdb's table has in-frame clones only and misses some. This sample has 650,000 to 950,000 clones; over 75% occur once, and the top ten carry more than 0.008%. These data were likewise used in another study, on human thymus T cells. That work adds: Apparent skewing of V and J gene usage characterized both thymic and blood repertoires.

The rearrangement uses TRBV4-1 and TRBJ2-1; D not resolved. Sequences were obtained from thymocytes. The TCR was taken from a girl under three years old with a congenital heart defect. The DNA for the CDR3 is TGCGCCAGCAGTGAGGCGTCTGTTCCGGATGAGCAGTTCTTC. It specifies CASSEASVPDEQFF.